The 21 T cell receptor beta chains reported below all come from one sample, sequenced in a study of blood T cell repertoires in COVID-19. Sequencing used immunoSEQ multiplex PCR; TCRdb keeps in-frame clones, though not all of them. The table includes some 400,000 clones, about 89% detected once. The sample was PBMCs or T cells enriched from blood (not recorded which). Receptors originate from a man aged 25 to 40 who had recovered from COVID-19.

V gene TRBV6-5 combines with J gene TRBJ2-3; D not certain. Germline V gene data show CDR1 as MNHEY and CDR2 as SVGAGI. Trimming took off 6 bases at V and 3 bases at J, with 4 bases between the two ends. This CDR3 is built from 11 residues. This CDR3 reads CASRSTDTQYF. CDR3 bases: TGTGCCAGCAGGTCAACAGATACGCAGTATTTT.

The V call is TRBV6-2 or TRBV6-3, the J call TRBJ2-2; D might be TRBD2 (6 bases). Deletions cut 4 bases from V and 6 bases from J, with 18 bases between. The germline gives CDR1 MNHEY, CDR2 SVGEGT. This CDR3 comprises 16 residues. The CDR3 nucleotides read TGTGCCAGCAGTTCCCTCCCGGGAGCGTGGGCCGGGGAGCTGTTTTTT. Its translation is CASSSLPGAWAGELFF.

The chain combines TRBV2 with TRBJ1-6; 8 bases map to TRBD1. Germline CDR1 and CDR2: SNHLY and FYNNEI. After removal of 2 bases from V and 12 bases from J, the junction contained 6 bases not matched to a gene. The length of the CDR3 is 14 residues. CDR3 residues: CASSELGQGLPLHF. DNA of the CDR3: TGTGCCAGCAGTGAACTCGGACAGGGTTTACCCCTCCACTTT.

The chain combines TRBV10-3 with TRBJ1-5; possibly TRBD1 for D (6 bases). The V end was cut by 7 bases, the J end by 4 bases, with 11 bases between. CDR1 ENHRY and CDR2 SYGVKD come from the germline V gene. There are 13 residues in the CDR3. Here the CDR3 DNA reads TGTGCCATCACCAGGGGCCTAAATCAGCCCCAGCATTTT. It is translated as CAITRGLNQPQHF.

The chain couples TRBV30 to TRBJ2-7; D call uncertain. Germline lookup yields CDR1 GTSNPN and CDR2 SVGIG (reference sequence). The V and J ends lost 2 bases and 6 bases respectively, with 14 bases between them. The CDR3 spans 13 residues. CDR3 loop: CAWSNPRVGEQYF. The CDR3 nucleotides are TGTGCCTGGAGTAACCCCCGGGTGGGCGAGCAGTACTTC. Full variable domain (remainder filled in from reference TRBV30 and TRBJ2-7): SQTIHQWPATLVQPVGSPLSLECTVEGTSNPNLYWYRQAAGRGLQLLFYSVGIGQISSEVPQNLSASRPQDRQFILSSKKLLLSDSGFYLCAWSNPRVGEQYFGPGTRLTVT.

The chain carries TRBV27 and TRBJ2-7; a weak D match, TRBD2 (5 bases). V gave up 3 bases and J gave up 2 bases, with 14 bases separating them. The germline V gene has CDR1 MNHEY and CDR2 SMNVEV (reference sequence). CDR3 length: 15 amino acids. This CDR3 reads CASSLFGDGPYEQYF. The DNA of the CDR3 is TGTGCCAGCAGTTTGTTCGGGGATGGCCCCTACGAGCAGTACTTC.

The V call is TRBV3-1 (or the pseudogene TRBV3-2), the J call TRBJ1-2, with D possibly being TRBD1 (6 bases). CDR3 length: 15 residues. Looked up from germline, CDR1 is LGHDT and CDR2 is YNNKEL (reference sequence). V lost 4 bases, J lost 4 bases, and 16 bases lay in between. This CDR3 is CASSPRGGRIYGYTF. The CDR3 bases are TGTGCCAGCAGCCCGCGGGGGGGCAGGATCTATGGCTACACCTTC.

The chain employs TRBV10-1 and TRBJ2-3, with 9 nucleotides matching TRBD1. CDR3 length equals 16 residues. Germline V gives CDR1 WNHNN, CDR2 SYGVQD (reference sequence). The trim removed 2 bases at V and 3 bases at J, leaving 6 bases unmatched. CDR3 amino acids: CASSEVVGQGTDTQYF. The CDR3 coding sequence is TGCGCCAGCAGTGAGGTAGTAGGACAGGGGACAGATACGCAGTATTTT.

The V call is TRBV11-2, the J call TRBJ1-1; D possibly corresponds to TRBD1 (5 bases). CDR3 length: 16 residues. Germline loops: CDR1 SGHAT, CDR2 FQNNGV. Trimming stripped 5 bases from V and 1 base from J, with 17 bases between. CDR3 nucleotide sequence: TGTGCCAGCAGCCAGACCGGGGCCGGGAGGAACACTGAAGCTTTCTTT. The encoded protein is CASSQTGAGRNTEAFF.

This clone appeared a few times. V is TRBV27 and J is TRBJ1-4; the D is unclear. CDR3 size: 15 residues. Germline loops: CDR1 MNHEY, CDR2 SMNVEV (reference sequence). V lost 6 bases and J 4 bases, leaving 15 bases between the germline ends. The CDR3 loop is CASSRNSLLNEKLFF. CDR3 in DNA: TGTGCCAGCAGCCGAAACAGCTTACTTAATGAAAAACTGTTTTTT.

The chain is built from TRBV5-1 and TRBJ1-1; D is ambiguous. Germline V gene lookup returns CDR1 SGHRS and CDR2 YFSETQ. The length of the CDR3 is 16 residues. The V end lost 0 bases, the J end lost 4 bases, and 16 bases lay between the germline ends. The CDR3 sequence is CASSLATSHRGTEAFF. The DNA for the CDR3 is TGCGCCAGCAGCTTGGCGACCAGTCACCGAGGCACTGAAGCTTTCTTT.

CDR3 region: CASSPGGGGTDTQYF. In DNA form, the CDR3 reads TGTGCCAGCTCACCGGGCGGGGGGGGCACAGATACGCAGTATTTT. V and J are TRBV18 and TRBJ2-3, with TRBD2 identical over 9 bases. Germline lookup yields CDR1 KGHSH and CDR2 LQKENI. Losses at the gene ends were 3 bases for V and 1 base for J; bases not matched to a gene: 2. The CDR3 has 15 residues. Looking up the rest from reference TRBV18 and TRBJ2-3 gives the full variable domain: NAGVMQNPRHLVRRRGQEARLRCSPMKGHSHVYWYRQLPEEGLKFMVYLQKENIIDESGMPKERFSAEFPKEGPSILRIQQVVRGDSAAYFCASSPGGGGTDTQYFGPGTRLTVL.

The CDR3 protein is CASSPETQGYYGYTF. CDR3 nucleotides: TGCGCCAGCAGCCCGGAGACACAGGGGTACTATGGCTACACCTTC. The rearrangement uses TRBV5-1 and TRBJ1-2, with 7 bases that match TRBD1. CDR3 length: 15 amino acids. Germline assignment: CDR1 SGHRS and CDR2 YFSETQ. Trimming removed 4 bases from V and 3 bases from J; junction bases left unmatched: 9.

The V and J genes are TRBV23-1 and TRBJ1-3; possibly TRBD1 for D (5 bases). TRBV23-1 is an ORF; its function is uncertain. With 0 bases removed from V and 2 bases from J, the gap between germline ends came to 20 bases. The CDR3 is made up of 19 amino acids. The CDR3 DNA reads TGCGCCAGCAGTCAATCAGGGGCAGGAGTTTTTTACCCTGGAAACACCATATATTTT. Its protein product is CASSQSGAGVFYPGNTIYF.

The genes are TRBV4-1 and TRBJ1-5; D is ambiguous. Germline assignment: CDR1 MGHRA and CDR2 YSYEKL. V gave up 0 bases and J gave up 4 bases, with 10 bases separating them. This CDR3 has 15 amino acids. CDR3: CASSQDWAQNQPQHF. CDR3 nucleotide sequence: TGCGCCAGCAGCCAAGATTGGGCACAAAATCAGCCCCAGCATTTT.

This clone occurred a few times. This rearrangement joins TRBV7-9 to TRBJ2-1; TRBD2 is a possible D gene (6 bases). The V end lost 5 bases, the J end lost 8 bases, and 10 bases lay between the germline ends. This CDR3 region has 12 residues. Germline V lookup: CDR1 SEHNR, CDR2 FQNEAQ (reference sequence). The CDR3 nucleotides read TGTGCCAGCAGCACGGGGGTCGATGAGCAGTTCTTC. The encoded protein is CASSTGVDEQFF.

This sequence joins TRBV5-1 and TRBJ2-7; TRBD1 agrees at 10 bases. Germline loops: CDR1 SGHRS, CDR2 YFSETQ. The J segment lost 2 bases and the V segment lost 4 bases, leaving 3 bases of the junction unmatched. The CDR3 sequence is 14 residues long. The CDR3 nucleotides read TGCGCCAGCAGCCGGGACAGGGGCGCCTACGAGCAGTACTTC. Residues: CASSRDRGAYEQYF.

The rearrangement joins TRBV19 to TRBJ1-2; no firm D call. V lost 1 base and J 0 bases, leaving 15 bases between the germline ends. The CDR3 sequence is 17 residues long. Germline CDR1 LNHDA, CDR2 SQIVND (reference sequence). CDR3 sequence reads: CASSIAFGRSANYGYTF. Here the CDR3 DNA reads TGTGCCAGTAGTATAGCCTTTGGCAGATCCGCTAACTATGGCTACACCTTC.

The chain's CDR3 is CASSEGGQGYPGELFF. The DNA of the CDR3 is TGTGCCAGCAGTGAGGGGGGACAGGGGTACCCCGGGGAGCTGTTTTTT. The gene calls are TRBV2 and TRBJ2-2, with TRBD1 identical over 10 bases. Germline CDR1 SNHLY, CDR2 FYNNEI. This CDR3 is built from 16 residues. The V gene end was trimmed by 3 bases and the J gene end by 6 bases; junction bases not matched to a gene: 7.

This chain uses TRBV7-9 with TRBJ1-2, with D unclear. Germline V gives CDR1 SEHNR, CDR2 FQNEAQ (reference sequence). This CDR3 spans 14 amino acids. V lost 3 bases to trimming and J lost 6 bases, with 14 bases between them. The CDR3 sequence is CASSFVSRIDGYTF. The DNA for the CDR3 is TGTGCCAGCAGCTTTGTAAGCAGGATAGATGGCTACACCTTC.

This clone has just a few counts. This chain joins TRBV6-5 and TRBJ2-5, with 7 bases that match TRBD2. The ends lost 6 bases at V and 4 bases at J; junction bases unmatched: 8. The CDR3 length is 14 residues. Germline loops: CDR1 MNHEY, CDR2 SVGAGI. The CDR3 sequence: CASSSRGRAETQYF. CDR3 nucleotide sequence: TGTGCCAGCAGCTCTCGGGGGAGGGCAGAGACCCAGTACTTC.